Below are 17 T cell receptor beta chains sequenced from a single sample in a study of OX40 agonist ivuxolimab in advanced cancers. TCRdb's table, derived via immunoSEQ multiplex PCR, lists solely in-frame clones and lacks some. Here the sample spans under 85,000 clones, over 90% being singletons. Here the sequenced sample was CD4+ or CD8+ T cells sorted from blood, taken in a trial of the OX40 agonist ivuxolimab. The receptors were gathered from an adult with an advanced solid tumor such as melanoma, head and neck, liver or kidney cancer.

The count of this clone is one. The chain's CDR3 is CASTHHGQGGETQYF. In nucleotides, the CDR3 is TGCGCCAGCACCCACCATGGACAGGGCGGAGAGACCCAGTACTTC. This chain connects TRBV5-1 to TRBJ2-5; 8 bases are shared with TRBD1. The CDR3 is made up of 15 amino acids. After removal of 6 bases from V and 4 bases from J, the junction contained 11 bases not matched to a gene. Germline CDR1 and CDR2: SGHRS and YFSETQ. Complete variable domain (other parts from reference TRBV5-1 and TRBJ2-5): KAGVTQTPRYLIKTRGQQVTLSCSPISGHRSVSWYQQTPGQGLQFLFEYFSETQRNKGNFPGRFSGRQFSNSRSEMNVSTLELGDSALYLCASTHHGQGGETQYFGPGTRLLVL.

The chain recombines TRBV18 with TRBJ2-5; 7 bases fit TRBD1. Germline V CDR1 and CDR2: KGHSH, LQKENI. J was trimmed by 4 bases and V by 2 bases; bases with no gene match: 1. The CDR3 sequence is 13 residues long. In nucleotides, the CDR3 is TGTGCCAGCTCACCAAGGGGGCTAGAGACCCAGTACTTC. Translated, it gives CASSPRGLETQYF.

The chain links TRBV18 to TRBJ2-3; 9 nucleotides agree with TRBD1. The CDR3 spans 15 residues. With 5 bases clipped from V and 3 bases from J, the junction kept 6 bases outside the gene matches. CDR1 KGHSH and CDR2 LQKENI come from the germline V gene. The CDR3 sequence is CASSDRDRVTDTQYF. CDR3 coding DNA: TGTGCCAGCTCAGACCGGGACAGGGTGACAGATACGCAGTATTTT.

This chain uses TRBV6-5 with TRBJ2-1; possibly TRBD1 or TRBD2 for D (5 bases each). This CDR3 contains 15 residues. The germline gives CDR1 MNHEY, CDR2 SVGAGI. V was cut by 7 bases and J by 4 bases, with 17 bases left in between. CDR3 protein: CASNDGASRYNEQFF. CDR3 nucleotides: TGTGCCAGCAACGACGGGGCCTCCAGGTACAATGAGCAGTTCTTC.

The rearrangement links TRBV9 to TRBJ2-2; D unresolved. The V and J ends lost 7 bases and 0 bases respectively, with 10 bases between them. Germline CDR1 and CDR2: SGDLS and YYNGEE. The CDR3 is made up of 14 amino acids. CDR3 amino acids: CASQARSNTGELFF. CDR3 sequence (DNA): TGTGCCAGCCAGGCCCGGTCGAACACCGGGGAGCTGTTTTTT.

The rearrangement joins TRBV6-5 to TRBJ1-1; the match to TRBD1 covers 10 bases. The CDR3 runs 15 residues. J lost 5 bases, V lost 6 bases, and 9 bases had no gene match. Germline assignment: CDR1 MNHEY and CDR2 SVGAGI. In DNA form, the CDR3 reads TGTGCCAGCAGATCCCAGGGACAGGGGTTAACTGAAGCTTTCTTT. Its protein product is CASRSQGQGLTEAFF.

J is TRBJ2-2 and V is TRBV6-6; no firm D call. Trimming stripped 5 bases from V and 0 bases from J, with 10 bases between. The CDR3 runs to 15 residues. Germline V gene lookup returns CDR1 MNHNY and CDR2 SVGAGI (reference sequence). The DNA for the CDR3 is TGTGCCAGCAGTGTCGGACGGACGAACACCGGGGAGCTGTTTTTT. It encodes CASSVGRTNTGELFF.

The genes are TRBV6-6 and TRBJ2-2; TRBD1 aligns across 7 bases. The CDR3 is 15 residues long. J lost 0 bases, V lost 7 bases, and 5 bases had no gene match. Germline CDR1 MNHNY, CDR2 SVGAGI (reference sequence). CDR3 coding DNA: TGTGCCAGCACCTCAGGACAGGCGAACACCGGGGAGCTGTTTTTT. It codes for CASTSGQANTGELFF.

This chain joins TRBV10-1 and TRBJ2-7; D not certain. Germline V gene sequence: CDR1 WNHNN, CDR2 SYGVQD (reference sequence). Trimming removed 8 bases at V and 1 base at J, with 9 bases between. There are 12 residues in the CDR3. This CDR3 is CASDRSSYEQYF. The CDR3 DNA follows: TGCGCCAGCGATCGGAGTTCCTACGAGCAGTACTTC.

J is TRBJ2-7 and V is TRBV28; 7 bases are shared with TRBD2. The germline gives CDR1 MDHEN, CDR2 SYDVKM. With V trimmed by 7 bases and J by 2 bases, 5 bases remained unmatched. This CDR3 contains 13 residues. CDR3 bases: TGTGCCAGCACGGGGGGTCCTCCCTACGAGCAGTACTTC. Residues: CASTGGPPYEQYF.

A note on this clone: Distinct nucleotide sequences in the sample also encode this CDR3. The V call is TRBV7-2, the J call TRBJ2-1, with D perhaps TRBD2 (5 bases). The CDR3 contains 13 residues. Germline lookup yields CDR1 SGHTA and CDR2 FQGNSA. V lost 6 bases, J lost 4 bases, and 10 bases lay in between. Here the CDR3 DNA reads TGTGCCAGCAGAGACCGGGATTACAATGAGCAGTTCTTC. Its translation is CASRDRDYNEQFF.

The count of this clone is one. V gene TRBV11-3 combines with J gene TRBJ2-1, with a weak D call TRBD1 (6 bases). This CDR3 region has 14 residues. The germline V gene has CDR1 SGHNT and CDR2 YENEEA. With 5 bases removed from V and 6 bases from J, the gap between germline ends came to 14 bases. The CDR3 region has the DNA TGTGCCAGCAGCCAGCCCCCCAGGGGCAATGAGCAGTTCTTC. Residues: CASSQPPRGNEQFF.

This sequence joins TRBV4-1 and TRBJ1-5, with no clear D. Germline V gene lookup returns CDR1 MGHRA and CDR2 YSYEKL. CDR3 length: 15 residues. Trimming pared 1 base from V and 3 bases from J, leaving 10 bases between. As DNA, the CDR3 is TGCGCCAGCAGCCAAGCCGGGATAATCAATCAGCCCCAGCATTTT. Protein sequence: CASSQAGIINQPQHF.

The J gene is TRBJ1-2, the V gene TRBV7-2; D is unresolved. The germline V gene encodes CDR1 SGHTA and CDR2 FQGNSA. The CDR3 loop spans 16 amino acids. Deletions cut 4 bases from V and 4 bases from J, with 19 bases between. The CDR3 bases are TGTGCCAGCAGCTCCATAACGGGGAGCCGGACCTATGGCTACACCTTC. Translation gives CASSSITGSRTYGYTF.

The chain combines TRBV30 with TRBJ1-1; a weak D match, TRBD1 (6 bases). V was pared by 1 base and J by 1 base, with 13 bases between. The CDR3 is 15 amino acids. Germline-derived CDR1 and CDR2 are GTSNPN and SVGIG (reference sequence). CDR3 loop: CAWSGGAGPNTEAFF. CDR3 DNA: TGTGCCTGGAGTGGGGGGGCCGGGCCGAACACTGAAGCTTTCTTT.

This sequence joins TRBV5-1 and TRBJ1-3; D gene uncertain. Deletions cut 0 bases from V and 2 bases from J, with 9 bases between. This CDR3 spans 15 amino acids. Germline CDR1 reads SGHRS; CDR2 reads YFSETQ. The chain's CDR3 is CASSLGGVTGNTIYF. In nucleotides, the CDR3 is TGCGCCAGCAGCTTGGGCGGGGTAACTGGAAACACCATATATTTT.

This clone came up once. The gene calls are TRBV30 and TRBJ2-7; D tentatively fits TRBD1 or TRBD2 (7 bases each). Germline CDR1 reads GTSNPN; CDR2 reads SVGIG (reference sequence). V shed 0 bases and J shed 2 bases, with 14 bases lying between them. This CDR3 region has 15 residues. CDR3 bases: TGTGCCTGGAGTGTACGCCAGGGGGGGACCTACGAGCAGTACTTC. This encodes CAWSVRQGGTYEQYF. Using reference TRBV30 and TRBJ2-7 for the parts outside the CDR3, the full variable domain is SQTIHQWPATLVQPVGSPLSLECTVEGTSNPNLYWYRQAAGRGLQLLFYSVGIGQISSEVPQNLSASRPQDRQFILSSKKLLLSDSGFYLCAWSVRQGGTYEQYFGPGTRLTVT.